The source of this T cell receptor beta chain is a study of blood T cell repertoires in COVID-19. V was clipped by 1 base and J by 7 bases, with 14 bases between them. There are 15 residues in the CDR3. Germline loops: CDR1 SEHNR, CDR2 FQNEAQ (reference sequence). Clones were sequenced by immunoSEQ multiplex PCR, and TCRdb holds only the in-frame ones, with some missing. The profile shows 200,000 to 300,000 clones, roughly 86% of them singletons. The sequenced sample consisted of peripheral blood. The chain joins TRBV7-9 to TRBJ1-5; tentatively, D is TRBD1 (6 bases). The receptor was derived from a woman aged 50 to 65 with acute or convalescent COVID-19. CDR3 amino acids: CASSLDGGGDQPQHF. In nucleotides, the CDR3 is TGTGCCAGCAGCTTAGATGGCGGGGGCGACCAGCCCCAGCATTTT.